This T cell receptor (beta chain) emerged from a study of response to subunit inactivated influenza vaccine. The V gene lost 3 bases and the J gene lost 8 bases, with 11 bases spanning the gap. CDR3 size: 13 residues. TCRdb processed the RT-PCR reads anew with MiXCR; each CDR3 protein has one entry. The sample contains about 520,000 distinct CDR3 sequences, approximately 11% of which appear only once. This sequence was found in a man aged 45-65 years who received an inactivated influenza vaccine. The chain uses TRBV12-3 or TRBV12-4 and TRBJ2-1; D assignment may be TRBD1 or TRBD2 (6 bases each). The sample consisted of PBMCs from blood, taken roughly 45 days after vaccination. CDR3 sequence (DNA): TGTGCCAGCAGTTTTACCGGGGGCGATGAGCAGTTCTTC. It specifies CASSFTGGDEQFF.